The TCR beta chain described here comes from a study of beta chain features in type 1 diabetes. Germline V lookup: CDR1 GTSNPN, CDR2 SVGIG (reference sequence). This CDR3 spans 15 amino acids. V dropped 4 bases and J dropped 5 bases, with 18 bases sitting between them. Study results and caveats: When VDJ junctions were examined, type 1 diabetes patients showed fewer insertions and more deletions. A greater similarity of naive, central memory and Treg TCRB repertoires was seen among patients than among healthy donors. The cDNA sequencing approach could over-represent high-TCR-expressing cells. Type 1 diabetes patients had moderately but significantly shorter TCRB CDR3s in all four CD4+ subsets.

Cell sorting via CD45RO/CCR7/CD25/CD127/CD95/CD27 was performed to obtain CD4+ naive, central memory, regulatory and stem cell-like memory cells. Since all of the isolated RNA was reverse transcribed, expressed TCRB transcripts were what got sequenced. Clones were sequenced by immunoSEQ multiplex PCR, and TCRdb holds only the in-frame ones, with some missing. The table shows about 160,000 clones, with roughly 10% occurring only once. A remark on this clone: The antigen is unknown.

This clonotype originated in a woman aged 25 to 45 with type 1 diabetes. The chain recombines TRBV30 with TRBJ1-5; tentative D call: TRBD1 (5 bases). The specimen was central memory CD4+ T cells from blood. CDR3 sequence: CAWTPGTATYQPQHF. The CDR3 bases are TGTGCCTGGACCCCCGGGACTGCTACTTATCAGCCCCAGCATTTT.